This T cell receptor beta chain was recovered during a study of blood T cell repertoires in COVID-19. Across the whole study: Whether acute or convalescent, the COVID-19 samples came from the United States, Italy and Spain.

The germline CDR1 and CDR2 sequences are SGDLS and YYNGEE. The CDR3 is made up of 19 amino acids. Unmatched junction bases numbered 13, after V lost 0 bases and J lost 2 bases. Enrolment of Seattle patients took place during active infection, and they were followed longitudinally. How the authors handled the data: The authors estimated nucleated cell counts from reference gene primer amplification. TCRdb's copy holds only in-frame clones and misses some; the assay was immunoSEQ multiplex PCR. That table furnishes V, J and clone size, whereas the DNA furnished D and trimming. In the table there are around 100,000 clones, more than 70% of which are singletons.

This rearrangement joins TRBV9 to TRBJ2-1; 8 bases align to TRBD2. Sequencing was done on a sample of peripheral blood. The sequence derives from a man aged 50-60 years with COVID-19, enrolled during active disease. The CDR3 loop reads CASSVGGGVAGTTYNEQFF. The CDR3 DNA reads TGTGCCAGCAGCGTAGGGGGCGGGGTAGCGGGGACCACCTACAATGAGCAGTTCTTC.